This paragraph covers one T cell receptor beta chain sequence. Its specificity is not known. Germline trimming cut 1 base from V and 8 bases from J; bases unmatched to any gene: 6. From germline, CDR1 is SGHTA and CDR2 FQGNSA. This CDR3 is built from 15 residues. CD45RO-negative cells were positively selected for CCR7, leaving out terminally differentiated effector memory CD45RA+ cells. This specimen comes from a study of shared clonotypes between healthy human individuals. Overall study results and limits: Represented diversity, genetic and exposure-history alike, was limited by few donors.

The repertoire was sequenced with immunoSEQ multiplex PCR; TCRdb's copy has only in-frame clones and lacks some. The repertoire holds approximately 1.9 million clones, 80% to 95% seen once, with roughly 1.7% in the top ten. V is TRBV7-2 and J is TRBJ2-1; 9 bases line up with TRBD2. Sequenced sample: naive CD8+ T cells from PBMCs. The receptor was isolated from a man aged 18 to 30 in good health. Some clones in this sample may be carry-over from other donors' samples. CDR3 protein: CASSLVAGGLDEQFF. CDR3 bases: TGTGCCAGCAGCTTAGTGGCGGGAGGGCTTGATGAGCAGTTCTTC.